The 23 T cell receptor beta chains presented below share a single source sample, sequenced in a study of T cell responses to AZD1222 COVID-19 vaccine. The data were produced by immunoSEQ multiplex PCR, yet TCRdb's version contains in-frame clones alone and is incomplete. The sample comprises about 130,000 clones, 80% to 95% of which are singletons, and approximately 2.1% rests with the top ten. This specimen consisted of peripheral blood, obtained 28 days after the second AZD1222 dose. The receptor source for this set is an adult who received the AZD1222 COVID-19 vaccine.

V is TRBV24-1 and J is TRBJ1-2; D ambiguous. CDR1 KGHDR and CDR2 SFDVKD come from the germline V gene. CDR3 size: 13 residues. The V end was cut by 0 bases, the J end by 7 bases, with 8 bases between. This CDR3 is CATSDLGSAGYTF. The CDR3 DNA sequence: TGTGCCACCAGTGATTTGGGATCCGCTGGCTACACCTTC.

CDR3 loop: CASSLDTNYGYTF. In DNA form, the CDR3 reads TGTGCCAGCAGCCTGGACACTAACTATGGCTACACCTTC. This chain joins TRBV5-6 and TRBJ1-2; weak D call: TRBD1 (5 bases). Per germline, CDR1 SGHDT and CDR2 YYEEEE. The CDR3 covers 13 residues. V lost 4 bases and J 0 bases, leaving 7 bases between the germline ends.

The chain couples TRBV11-2 to TRBJ1-3; D unclear. Germline CDR1 is SGHAT and CDR2 is FQNNGV. V was shortened by 0 bases and J by 0 bases, with 6 bases between the two germline ends. The CDR3 length is 15 residues. As DNA, the CDR3 is TGTGCCAGCAGCTTAGATCAATACTCTGGAAACACCATATATTTT. Translated: CASSLDQYSGNTIYF.

The chain combines TRBV11-1 with TRBJ1-1; D is unclear. The CDR3 runs to 14 residues. The V and J ends lost 0 bases and 2 bases respectively, with 7 bases between them. Germline V gene data show CDR1 as SGHAT and CDR2 as FQDESV (reference sequence). The CDR3 coding sequence is TGTGCCAGCAGCTTAGCCTTGGACAACACTGAAGCTTTCTTT. This translates into CASSLALDNTEAFF.

This chain uses TRBV28 with TRBJ1-2, with D possibly being TRBD1 (6 bases). Looked up from germline, CDR1 is MDHEN and CDR2 is SYDVKM. The CDR3 is 14 residues long. The V gene lost 7 bases and the J gene lost 7 bases, with 19 bases spanning the gap. CDR3 nucleotide sequence: TGTGCCAGCACACTCGGGACATTCGGGAGTGGCTACACCTTC. Its translation is CASTLGTFGSGYTF.

This chain links TRBV2 with TRBJ1-2; D ambiguous. The germline gives CDR1 SNHLY, CDR2 FYNNEI. Trimming shortened V by 6 bases and J by 3 bases, and 20 bases separated the two germline ends. The CDR3 sequence is 16 residues long. In DNA form, the CDR3 reads TGTGCCAGCAGGTACCCAAGTGGCGCACGAGACTATGGCTACACCTTC. It is translated as CASRYPSGARDYGYTF. Complete variable domain (other parts from reference TRBV2 and TRBJ1-2): EPEVTQTPSHQVTQMGQEVILRCVPISNHLYFYWYRQILGQKVEFLVSFYNNEISEKSEIFDDQFSVERPDGSNFTLKIRSTKLEDSAMYFCASRYPSGARDYGYTFGSGTRLTVV.

The CDR3 loop is CASSQTGNNQPQHF. CDR3 DNA sequence: TGTGCCAGCAGCCAAACAGGAAACAATCAGCCCCAGCATTTT. This chain uses TRBV7-8 with TRBJ1-5; possibly TRBD1 for D (5 bases). The CDR3 sequence is 14 residues long. CDR1 SGHVS and CDR2 FQNEAQ come from the germline V gene. V shed 5 bases and J shed 3 bases, with 11 bases lying between them.

The CDR3 region is CASSQGQGQAGELFF. CDR3 DNA: TGCGCCAGCAGCCAGGGACAGGGTCAAGCCGGGGAGCTGTTTTTT. The chain combines TRBV5-1 with TRBJ2-2; 9 bases are shared with TRBD1. J lost 6 bases, V lost 4 bases, and 7 bases had no gene match. The germline V gene encodes CDR1 SGHRS and CDR2 YFSETQ. CDR3 length: 15 amino acids.

This clone was detected only once. The chain joins TRBV11-2 to TRBJ1-1; a weak D match, TRBD1 (5 bases). V shed 4 bases and J shed 7 bases, with 13 bases lying between them. The CDR3 consists of 13 residues. Germline loops: CDR1 SGHAT, CDR2 FQNNGV. CDR3 DNA: TGTGCCAGCAGCTCGACAGTAGGGAATGAAGCTTTCTTT. It codes for CASSSTVGNEAFF.

CDR3 loop: CASSTGTGGDYGYTF. The CDR3 region has the DNA TGTGCCAGCAGCACCGGGACGGGGGGAGACTATGGCTACACCTTC. This chain uses TRBV9 with TRBJ1-2; perhaps TRBD1 as D (5 bases). Looked up from germline, CDR1 is SGDLS and CDR2 is YYNGEE. Trimming cost V 4 bases and J 3 bases, with 16 bases left between them. The CDR3 is 15 amino acids.

CDR3 coding DNA: TGTGCCAGCAGTTACAGCTCTCGGGACACCATATATTTT. Amino acid sequence: CASSYSSRDTIYF. The chain links TRBV6-5 to TRBJ1-3, with D unresolved. Germline V gene lookup returns CDR1 MNHEY and CDR2 SVGAGI. V was shortened by 2 bases and J by 8 bases, with 10 bases between the two germline ends. The CDR3 runs 13 residues.

The chain recombines TRBV7-3 with TRBJ2-3; 12 positions match TRBD2. Germline trimming cut 5 bases from V and 1 base from J; bases unmatched to any gene: 1. The CDR3 extends over 15 amino acids. Germline CDR1 SGHTA, CDR2 FQGTGA. Here the CDR3 DNA reads TGTGCCAGCAGCCGGACTAGCGGGGGCACAGATACGCAGTATTTT. It yields the protein CASSRTSGGTDTQYF.

The rearrangement links TRBV5-1 to TRBJ1-3; D ambiguous. CDR3 length: 13 amino acids. Germline-derived CDR1 and CDR2 are SGHRS and YFSETQ. V gave up 5 bases and J gave up 3 bases, with 9 bases separating them. CDR3 amino acids: CASSVGFGNTIYF. CDR3 DNA: TGCGCCAGCAGTGTAGGGTTTGGAAACACCATATATTTT.

The rearrangement uses TRBV23-1 and TRBJ2-1, with D tentatively TRBD2 (6 bases). TRBV23-1 is an open reading frame, and its role is uncertain. V gave up 3 bases and J gave up 2 bases, with 8 bases separating them. The CDR3 spans 14 residues. In DNA, the CDR3 is TGCGCCAGCAGTCATGGCGGGGCCTACAATGAGCAGTTCTTC. Residues: CASSHGGAYNEQFF.

There are a few counts of this clone. The chain employs TRBV4-1 and TRBJ1-1; D gene ambiguous. CDR1 and CDR2 from the germline V gene are MGHRA and YSYEKL. V lost 1 base and J lost 0, with 9 bases in between. The CDR3 length is 15 residues. CDR3 in amino acids: CASSQVGFLNTEAFF. The CDR3, as DNA: TGCGCCAGCAGCCAAGTTGGCTTCTTGAACACTGAAGCTTTCTTT.

The J gene is TRBJ1-2, the V gene TRBV28; the match to TRBD1 covers 8 bases. The CDR3 is 14 amino acids. The V segment lost 4 bases and the J segment 5 bases; nucleotides outside the gene matches: 6. The germline gives CDR1 MDHEN, CDR2 SYDVKM. CDR3 loop: CASSSSGQVYGYTF. The CDR3 coding sequence is TGTGCCAGCAGTTCGTCGGGACAGGTTTATGGCTACACCTTC.

The chain joins TRBV19 to TRBJ1-5; the D gene is possibly TRBD1 (5 bases). CDR3 length equals 17 residues. Germline V lookup: CDR1 LNHDA, CDR2 SQIVND (reference sequence). V was cut by 6 bases and J by 3 bases, with 21 bases left in between. In nucleotides, the CDR3 is TGTGCCAGTAGCCGTCCCTGGGGGGATGACTTCAATCAGCCCCAGCATTTT. This codes for CASSRPWGDDFNQPQHF.

The chain uses TRBV30 and TRBJ2-2; TRBD2 is a possible D gene (6 bases). The CDR3 covers 14 residues. V was cut by 2 bases and J by 7 bases, with 14 bases left in between. Germline CDR1 GTSNPN, CDR2 SVGIG (reference sequence). The CDR3 protein is CAWSRHSGDGELFF. Written as DNA, the CDR3 is TGTGCCTGGAGTCGACATAGCGGAGACGGGGAGCTGTTTTTT.

The chain recombines TRBV30 with TRBJ1-1, with TRBD1 matching 9 bases. Germline V CDR1 and CDR2: GTSNPN, SVGIG (reference sequence). Trimming took 8 bases from V and 5 from J; bases not matched to a gene: 6. The CDR3 is 12 amino acids. CDR3 sequence: CAIDRGGTEAFF. Here the CDR3 DNA reads TGTGCCATCGACAGGGGGGGGACTGAAGCTTTCTTT.

The chain's CDR3 is CASSPWVGGYNEQFF. DNA for the CDR3: TGTGCCAGCAGCCCTTGGGTGGGCGGTTACAATGAGCAGTTCTTC. The chain joins TRBV14 to TRBJ2-1; D gene unclear. The germline V gene has CDR1 SGHDN and CDR2 FVKESK. This CDR3 contains 15 residues. V gave up 4 bases and J gave up 4 bases, with 14 bases separating them.

V usage is TRBV2 and J usage is TRBJ1-5; 8 bases are shared with TRBD1. The length of the CDR3 is 15 residues. CDR1 SNHLY and CDR2 FYNNEI come from the germline V gene. The trim removed 2 bases at V and 9 bases at J, leaving 9 bases unmatched. DNA of the CDR3: TGTGCCAGCAGTGAAACCGGGACAGGCCGCGGGCCCCAGCATTTT. Encoded protein: CASSETGTGRGPQHF. The full variable domain, with the rest looked up from reference TRBV2 and TRBJ1-5, is EPEVTQTPSHQVTQMGQEVILRCVPISNHLYFYWYRQILGQKVEFLVSFYNNEISEKSEIFDDQFSVERPDGSNFTLKIRSTKLEDSAMYFCASSETGTGRGPQHFGDGTRLSIL.

This CDR3 is CASSTLGQDPANYGYTF. For the CDR3, the DNA is TGTGCCAGCAGCACCCTTGGACAGGACCCAGCTAACTATGGCTACACCTTC. The genes are TRBV5-6 and TRBJ1-2, with 7 bases fitting TRBD1. The CDR3 is 17 amino acids. V was pared by 4 bases and J by 0 bases, with 12 bases of the junction left unmatched. The germline gives CDR1 SGHDT, CDR2 YYEEEE.

V is TRBV19 and J is TRBJ2-5; the D gene is possibly TRBD1 (7 bases). The V and J ends lost 1 base and 4 bases respectively, with 16 bases between them. The length of the CDR3 is 16 residues. Germline V lookup: CDR1 LNHDA, CDR2 SQIVND (reference sequence). CDR3 coding DNA: TGTGCCAGTAGTATAGGAGGGGCAGGGGGAGGAGAGACCCAGTACTTC. It translates to CASSIGGAGGGETQYF.